This T cell receptor (beta chain) came from a study of blood T cell repertoires in COVID-19 (dated by TCRdb to 2020 to 2021). A note on the overall study: The collaborator samples originated in the United States, Italy and Spain and spanned the acute and convalescent phases of COVID-19. The prospective study material was composed of cDNA or gDNA derived from T cells, B-cell-depleted T cells, or PBMCs. The dataset comprised deeply sampled blood TCRbeta repertoires from subjects exposed to, actively infected with, or recovered from COVID-19. A freely available public database, intended as a resource for researchers studying the immune response to SARS-CoV-2, is where the repertoires were released. The samples were drawn from the first 160 participants of the ongoing ImmuneRACE study and from over 950 subjects provided by 6 global collaborators. A de-identified subject ID, COVID-19 status, age in years and sex were almost always included in the sample metadata. Where HLA class I and class II types were available, the types were taken from metadata supplied by the sample provider, not from assay-based typing. Study-wide conclusions, independent of this receptor: The amount of clinical and demographic metadata varied by source and participant and was provided uncurated.

The CDR3 covers 15 residues, taking in both the cysteine and the phenylalanine. The read is trimmed to its CDR3 DNA, 45 bases read in frame from base 1. CDR1 SNHLY and CDR2 FYNNEI are derived from the germline V gene. V is trimmed back by 5 bases and J by 0 bases, and the junction contains 3 bases that no gene match accounts for. With respect to this clone: This clone's antigen is unknown. Per-nucleotide qualities are absent, and no much larger clonotype sits a single base away.

TCRbeta CDR3 regions were amplified from genomic DNA using the immunoSEQ Assay, a bias-controlled multiplex PCR. The original pipeline was this. The number of nucleated cells in each sample was estimated from the amplification of reference gene primers within the assay. Sequence reads were collapsed and filtered to measure the absolute abundance of every unique TCRbeta CDR3 rearrangement. For each sample, productive Simpson clonality was calculated as the square root of Simpson's diversity index across productive rearrangements. What TCRdb holds here is the immuneACCESS table cut down to in-frame rearrangements. Part of the clones is not present; checked against another copy, under half of the missing clones reflect an unresolved V gene, and the others are unexplained. V and J calls and clone size are those listed in that table; D and trimming were worked out from the DNA. For this sample the table gives about 29,000 clones, of which around 82% were detected only once. The ten largest clones add up to 1.8% of the sample.

Collaborating institutions collected whole blood in K2EDTA tubes following their own protocols. For TCRbeta analysis, collaborators shipped samples in one of three forms: frozen whole blood, isolated PBMCs, or DNA extracted from either of those sample types. The receptor's source is an elderly man with active or convalescent COVID-19. The chain links TRBV2 with TRBJ2-2, with 7 bases matching TRBD1. Sequences were obtained from peripheral blood. In nucleotides, the sequence is TGTGCCAGCAGTTACCAGGGGGCGAACACCGGGGAGCTGTTTTTT. Translation gives CASSYQGANTGELFF.